Each of the 18 T cell receptor beta chains below was sequenced from the same sample in a study of glioma-infiltrating T cells after dendritic cell vaccination. The time point denotes: after dendritic cell vaccination, including at tumor progression/relapse. Measured with immunoSEQ multiplex PCR; TCRdb has only the in-frame clones, and not every one. In the table there are tens of thousands of clones, over 80% of which are singletons. The sample here was blood, taken after dendritic cell vaccination. The receptors were gathered from a human donor with glioblastoma.

J is TRBJ2-7 and V is TRBV11-1; TRBD1 matches at 7 bases. V shed 0 bases and J 5 bases; nucleotides not matched to a gene: 7. Germline-derived CDR1 and CDR2 are SGHAT and FQDESV (reference sequence). The length of the CDR3 is 15 residues. CDR3 amino acids: CASSLATTGYHEQYF. CDR3 DNA sequence: TGTGCCAGCAGCTTAGCAACGACAGGGTACCACGAGCAGTACTTC.

Details on this clone: At one end, the junction sequence differs from germline, possibly due to a read error. J is TRBJ2-7 and V is TRBV6-1; 8 bases match TRBD2. This CDR3 is built from 13 residues. Germline V lookup: CDR1 MNHNS, CDR2 SASEGT. This CDR3 reads CASSSTSGGRNDF. The CDR3 DNA sequence: TGTGCCAGCAGTTCGACCTCGGGGGGGCGCAACGACTTC.

The chain combines TRBV11-3 with TRBJ2-5; tentative D call: TRBD2 (6 bases). From germline, CDR1 is SGHNT and CDR2 YENEEA. The CDR3 is made up of 14 amino acids. V lost 5 bases and J lost 4, with 14 bases in between. The CDR3 coding sequence is TGTGCCAGCAGCCAACGGGGGAACCTAGAGACCCAGTACTTC. Residues: CASSQRGNLETQYF.

The genes are TRBV6-5 and TRBJ1-2, with D possibly TRBD1 on 5 matching bases. This CDR3 has 15 residues. The germline CDR1 and CDR2 sequences are MNHEY and SVGAGI. With 6 bases removed from V and 2 bases from J, the gap between germline ends came to 16 bases. CDR3 sequence: CASSNLGLGNYGYTF. Written as DNA, the CDR3 is TGTGCCAGCAGCAACCTGGGACTCGGCAACTATGGCTACACCTTC.

This sequence joins TRBV6-1 and TRBJ2-2; tentative D call: TRBD2 (5 bases). The CDR3 totals 13 residues. Trimming removed 6 bases from V and 2 bases from J, with 7 bases in between. The V gene's germline CDR1 is MNHNS and CDR2 SASEGT. The CDR3 nucleotides are TGTGCCAGCAGCCGGACTAACACCGGGGAGCTGTTTTTT. This sequence encodes CASSRTNTGELFF.

This clone was recorded a few times. The V call is TRBV19, the J call TRBJ1-1, with D maybe TRBD1 (5 bases). The CDR3 loop spans 14 amino acids. Germline CDR1 LNHDA, CDR2 SQIVND (reference sequence). Trimming pared 5 bases from V and 6 bases from J, leaving 16 bases between. The CDR3 protein is CASSYGGQVSEAFF. The CDR3 coding sequence is TGTGCCAGTAGTTACGGGGGTCAAGTATCTGAAGCTTTCTTT.

V and J are TRBV14 and TRBJ1-2, with D hard to call. The CDR3 totals 14 residues. Germline V gives CDR1 SGHDN, CDR2 FVKESK. Deletions cut 2 bases from V and 2 bases from J, with 9 bases between. CDR3 DNA sequence: TGTGCCAGCAGCCAATGGGCAGAGAACTATGGCTACACCTTC. This gives the protein CASSQWAENYGYTF.

The chain uses TRBV5-1 and TRBJ2-5; TRBD1 matches at 7 bases. The J segment lost 4 bases and the V segment lost 2 bases, leaving 5 bases of the junction unmatched. CDR3 length: 14 amino acids. Germline CDR1 is SGHRS and CDR2 is YFSETQ. In DNA, the CDR3 is TGCGCCAGCAGCTTTACAGGGGATGGAGAGACCCAGTACTTC. This encodes CASSFTGDGETQYF.

This chain links TRBV19 with TRBJ1-1; D gene unclear. The CDR3 sequence is 13 residues long. Germline V CDR1 and CDR2: LNHDA, SQIVND (reference sequence). V lost 5 bases, J lost 0 bases, and 7 bases lay in between. The chain's CDR3 is CASSSTMNTEAFF. Written as DNA, the CDR3 is TGTGCCAGTAGTTCGACAATGAACACTGAAGCTTTCTTT. Variable domain in full (rest from reference TRBV19 and TRBJ1-1): DGGITQSPKYLFRKEGQNVTLSCEQNLNHDAMYWYRQDPGQGLRLIYYSQIVNDFQKGDIAEGYSVSREKKESFPLTVTSAQKNPTAFYLCASSSTMNTEAFFGQGTRLTVV.

The V and J genes are TRBV12-2 and TRBJ2-4; no DNA check was done on the table's D call, TRBD2. TRBV12-2 is annotated as a pseudogene. The CDR3 spans 17 residues. The CDR3 sequence: CASRSRRVRLAKNIQYF. DNA of the CDR3: TGTGCAAGTCGCTCACGCCGCGTGCGGCTAGCCAAAAACATTCAGTACTTC.

V and J are TRBV6-1 and TRBJ1-1; possible D gene TRBD1, 5 bases. Looked up from germline, CDR1 is MNHNS and CDR2 is SASEGT. This CDR3 has 12 amino acids. Trimming removed 8 bases at V and 0 bases at J, with 7 bases between. This chain's CDR3 is CASGGVNTEAFF. In DNA form, the CDR3 reads TGTGCCAGCGGAGGGGTGAACACTGAAGCTTTCTTT.

The V gene is TRBV6-5, the J gene TRBJ2-3, with D perhaps TRBD2 (6 bases). V was trimmed by 0 bases and J by 3 bases, leaving 10 bases between them. CDR3 length: 15 residues. The germline V gene encodes CDR1 MNHEY and CDR2 SVGAGI. CDR3 residues: CASSYSPAGTDTQYF. For the CDR3, the DNA is TGTGCCAGCAGTTACTCGCCGGCGGGGACAGATACGCAGTATTTT.

The table lists this clone with a count of one. The CDR3 sequence is CASSFPANYGYTF. CDR3 DNA: TGTGCCAGCAGCTTCCCGGCTAACTATGGCTACACCTTC. The chain joins TRBV7-9 to TRBJ1-2; no clear D. V was clipped by 3 bases and J by 0 bases, with 5 bases between them. Germline CDR1 reads SEHNR; CDR2 reads FQNEAQ (reference sequence). CDR3 size: 13 residues.

The chain is built from TRBV6-1 and TRBJ2-5, with D tentatively TRBD1 (6 bases). Germline V gene lookup returns CDR1 MNHNS and CDR2 SASEGT. The germline V and J ends were trimmed by 2 bases and 5 bases, with 9 bases remaining between them. CDR3 size: 13 residues. The CDR3 spells CASSEQGLETQYF. The DNA for the CDR3 is TGTGCCAGCAGTGAACAGGGGCTGGAGACCCAGTACTTC.

This chain uses TRBV2 with TRBJ2-4; D perhaps matches TRBD2 (6 bases). With 10 bases removed from V and 5 bases from J, the gap between germline ends came to 15 bases. The CDR3 consists of 13 residues. Germline V gives CDR1 SNHLY, CDR2 FYNNEI. CDR3 nucleotide sequence: TGTGCCACCGAACGGGGGTCAGAAAACATTCAGTACTTC. It specifies CATERGSENIQYF.

The gene calls are TRBV7-6 and TRBJ2-7, with TRBD1 matching over 9 bases. Germline-derived CDR1 and CDR2 are SGHVS and FNYEAQ. The V gene end was trimmed by 4 bases and the J gene end by 3 bases; junction bases not matched to a gene: 7. The CDR3 extends over 15 amino acids. CDR3 nucleotides: TGTGCCAGCAGCTCGGGACAGGGAGGATTCTACGAGCAGTACTTC. It translates to CASSSGQGGFYEQYF.

This rearrangement joins TRBV7-2 to TRBJ1-4, with D hard to call. This CDR3 spans 13 amino acids. CDR1 is SGHTA and CDR2 is FQGNSA in the germline V gene. Deletions cut 1 base from V and 8 bases from J, with 8 bases between. The CDR3 here is CASSLDPREKLFF. The DNA for the CDR3 is TGTGCCAGCAGCTTAGATCCTCGGGAAAAACTGTTTTTT. Drawing the rest from reference TRBV7-2 and TRBJ1-4, the complete variable domain is GAGVSQSPSNKVTEKGKDVELRCDPISGHTALYWYRQSLGQGLEFLIYFQGNSAPDKSGLPSDRFSAERTGGSVSTLTIQRTQQEDSAVYLCASSLDPREKLFFGSGTQLSVL.

This chain connects TRBV6-5 to TRBJ2-3; D is unresolved. Trimming cost V 4 bases and J 5 bases, with 10 bases left between them. CDR1 is MNHEY, CDR2 SVGAGI, per germline. This CDR3 is 13 amino acids long. In DNA, the CDR3 is TGTGCCAGCAGTTTGAGGAGCGAAGATACGCAGTATTTT. Protein sequence: CASSLRSEDTQYF.